This T cell receptor beta chain emerged from a study of CD8+ T cells in alopecia areata. Turning to the study itself: The authors grafted skin from approximately 6-12-month-old C3H/HeJ donors with spontaneous alopecia onto 7-10-week-old female C3H/HeJ mice. General study points: Normal scalp had lower clonality than lesional scalp, with alopecia totalis/universalis lesions showing this most strongly. Tissue-resident alphabeta T cells belonging to normal skin likewise get sequenced within scalp specimens.

Extraction and reverse transcription of RNA yielded cDNA as the sequencing template. The assay was immunoSEQ multiplex PCR, and TCRdb's table has in-frame clones only and misses some. The sample is made up of about 19,000 clones, none counted only once. It was with CD4, CD8alpha, NKG2D, NKG2ACE and other markers that pooled cutaneous lymph node cells were sorted. The CDR3 spans 15 residues. In germline, CDR1 is NSQYPW, CDR2 LRSPGD (reference sequence). As for this clone: Its target is unknown. Gene names and germline refer to mouse. The sequenced fragment ends 4 residues before the CDR3 boundary, so the rest is inferred from the germline J gene.

V usage is TRBV1 and J usage is TRBJ1-1; D perhaps matches TRBD1 (6 bases). The sequenced sample was CD8+ T cells sorted from a lymph node. This sequence was found in a C3H/HeJ mouse with alopecia areata. The strain's MHC type: H2-k. The CDR3: CTCSPGLGGPEEVFF. CDR3 bases read: TGCACCTGCAGTCCGGGACTGGGGGGGCCGGAA.